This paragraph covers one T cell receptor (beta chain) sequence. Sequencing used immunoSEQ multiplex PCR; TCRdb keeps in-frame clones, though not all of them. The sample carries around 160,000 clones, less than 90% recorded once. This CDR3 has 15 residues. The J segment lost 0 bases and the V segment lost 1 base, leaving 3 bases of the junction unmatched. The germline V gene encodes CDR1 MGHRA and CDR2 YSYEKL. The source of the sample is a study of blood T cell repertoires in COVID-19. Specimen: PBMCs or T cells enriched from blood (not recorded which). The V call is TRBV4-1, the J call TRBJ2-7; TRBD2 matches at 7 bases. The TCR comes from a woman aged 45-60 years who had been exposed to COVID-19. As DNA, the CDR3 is TGCGCCAGCAGCCAAGTAGGCGGGAGCTCCTACGAGCAGTACTTC. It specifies CASSQVGGSSYEQYF.